Presented here are 26 T cell receptor beta chains from one specimen sequenced in a study of T-cell memory formation after mild COVID-19. Each CDR3 protein gets one entry after TCRdb re-called the 5' RACE reads with MiXCR. The profile shows 380,000 or so distinct CDR3 sequences, approximately 15% of them singletons. The specimen sequenced was PBMCs or a T cell subset sorted from them (not recorded which). These receptors originate from a young man who had mild COVID-19 (a few samples of this study predate the infection). Cell type and time point are not known.

The rearrangement uses TRBV6-5 and TRBJ2-3; the D gene is possibly TRBD1 (5 bases). The CDR3 is 13 residues long. V dropped 6 bases and J dropped 1 base, with 8 bases sitting between them. Germline CDR1 MNHEY, CDR2 SVGAGI. CDR3 protein: CASSRARTDTQYF. In DNA form, the CDR3 reads TGTGCCAGCAGCAGGGCCCGCACAGATACGCAGTATTTT.

This clonotype has just a few counts. The chain combines TRBV20-1 with TRBJ2-1, with TRBD2 matching 7 bases. Germline V gene lookup returns CDR1 DFQATT and CDR2 SNEGSKA (reference sequence). The CDR3 covers 12 residues. V lost 3 bases, J lost 8 bases, and 4 bases stayed unmatched. The CDR3, as DNA: TGCAGTGCTAGCGGGGGAGGGTATGAGCAGTTCTTC. Translating gives CSASGGGYEQFF.

CDR3 DNA: TGTGCCAGCGAGCATCTAGGTAGGGAGCAGTACGTC. Translation gives CASEHLGREQYV. The chain combines TRBV6-1 with TRBJ2-7; D ambiguous. CDR1 is MNHNS and CDR2 is SASEGT in the germline V gene. Between the trimmed V and J ends, which lost 8 bases and 7 bases, there was a span of 15 bases. The CDR3 consists of 12 residues.

The chain links TRBV7-2 to TRBJ1-5; a weak D match, TRBD1 (6 bases). V gave up 7 bases and J gave up 7 bases, with 20 bases separating them. The length of the CDR3 is 15 residues. Germline V gene sequence: CDR1 SGHTA, CDR2 FQGNSA. In DNA form, the CDR3 reads TGTGCCAGCACCCCCTCGTCAGGGCAGGGGCAGCCCCAGCATTTT. Its protein is CASTPSSGQGQPQHF.

This chain joins TRBV4-3 and TRBJ1-1, with 7 bases aligning to TRBD1. Per the germline V gene, CDR1 is LGHNA and CDR2 is YSLEER. The junction had 9 bases not matched to a gene; V was cut back by 7 bases and J by 7 bases. The CDR3 is 13 residues long. The CDR3, as DNA: TGCGCCAGCACTACTCACAGGGGTGGTGAAGCTTTCTTT. Translation gives CASTTHRGGEAFF.

This clonotype was found many times. V and J are TRBV5-5 and TRBJ2-3; tentatively, D is TRBD1 (5 bases). The length of the CDR3 is 15 residues. Germline V gene lookup returns CDR1 SGHKS and CDR2 YYEKEE (reference sequence). Trimming left V 7 bases short and J 2 bases short, with 17 bases between. The CDR3 sequence is CASGPGPGYTDTQYF. CDR3 DNA: TGTGCCAGCGGGCCAGGGCCCGGGTACACAGATACGCAGTATTTT.

The table lists this clonotype with a count of one. V and J are TRBV28 and TRBJ1-4; D is perhaps TRBD1 (5 bases). V lost 5 bases and J lost 7, with 17 bases in between. The CDR3 totals 15 residues. The germline CDR1 and CDR2 sequences are MDHEN and SYDVKM. Here the CDR3 reads CASSPLTALGEKLFF. DNA for the CDR3: TGTGCCAGCAGTCCCTTGACAGCTCTGGGTGAAAAACTGTTTTTT. Complete variable domain (other parts from reference TRBV28 and TRBJ1-4): DVKVTQSSRYLVKRTGEKVFLECVQDMDHENMFWYRQDPGLGLRLIYFSYDVKMKEKGDIPEGYSVSREKKERFSLILESASTNQTSMYLCASSPLTALGEKLFFGSGTQLSVL.

This clonotype appeared a few times. The rearrangement links TRBV18 to TRBJ1-5; D is undetermined. This CDR3 region has 13 residues. Trimming left V 3 bases short and J 4 bases short, with 7 bases between. CDR1 KGHSH and CDR2 LQKENI come from the germline V gene. The CDR3 DNA sequence: TGTGCCAGCTCACCGGAGGCGAATCAGCCCCAGCATTTT. This gives the protein CASSPEANQPQHF.

The V call is TRBV6-6, the J call TRBJ1-1, with unresolved D. V gave up 0 bases and J gave up 6 bases, with 8 bases separating them. CDR1 and CDR2 from the germline V gene are MNHNY and SVGAGI (reference sequence). The CDR3 length is 13 residues. CDR3 nucleotide sequence: TGTGCCAGCAGTTACTCTGAGTTGTCTGAAGCTTTCTTT. Encoded protein: CASSYSELSEAFF.

The rearrangement joins TRBV5-1 to TRBJ1-4, with D tentatively TRBD1 (6 bases). The CDR3 is 15 residues long. From germline, CDR1 is SGHRS and CDR2 YFSETQ. Trimming cost V 0 bases and J 0 bases, with 6 bases left between them. The CDR3 DNA reads TGCGCCAGCAGCTTGGGGACAGCAACTAATGAAAAACTGTTTTTT. Residues: CASSLGTATNEKLFF.

This clonotype showed up just a few times. V gene TRBV6-2 or TRBV6-3 combines with J gene TRBJ1-2; no definite D call. CDR1 is MNHEY and CDR2 is SVGEGT in the germline V gene. The CDR3 runs to 14 residues. V lost 2 bases and J 0 bases, leaving 7 bases between the germline ends. As DNA, the CDR3 is TGTGCCAGCAGTTACCCAGGAACTAACTATGGCTACACCTTC. Translation gives CASSYPGTNYGYTF.

This rearrangement joins TRBV7-2 to TRBJ2-3, with 7 bases matching TRBD2. V was pared by 2 bases and J by 2 bases, with 7 bases of the junction left unmatched. The length of the CDR3 is 16 residues. Germline V gene lookup returns CDR1 SGHTA and CDR2 FQGNSA. CDR3 coding DNA: TGTGCCAGCAGCTTATTATTGCGGGGGTTCACAGATACGCAGTATTTT. Translation gives CASSLLLRGFTDTQYF.

This clonotype was counted between two and nine times. The chain combines TRBV15 with TRBJ2-2, with TRBD2 identical over 11 bases. The CDR3 is made up of 17 amino acids. V was pared by 0 bases and J by 4 bases, with 4 bases of the junction left unmatched. Germline V gives CDR1 LNHNV, CDR2 YYDKDF (reference sequence). This CDR3 is CATSRDGSGGATGELFF. CDR3 nucleotides: TGTGCCACCAGCAGAGATGGTAGCGGGGGGGCCACCGGGGAGCTGTTTTTT. Full variable domain (rest looked up from reference TRBV15 and TRBJ2-2): DAMVIQNPRYQVTQFGKPVTLSCSQTLNHNVMYWYQQKSSQAPKLLFHYYDKDFNNEADTPDNFQSRRPNTSFCFLDIRSPGLGDTAMYLCATSRDGSGGATGELFFGEGSRLTVL.

This clonotype was counted ten times or more. The V and J genes are TRBV20-1 and TRBJ2-3; D perhaps matches TRBD2 (5 bases). This CDR3 comprises 14 residues. V shed 3 bases and J shed 8 bases, with 18 bases lying between them. Germline V gene lookup returns CDR1 DFQATT and CDR2 SNEGSKA (reference sequence). The CDR3: CSASSLDDYGTQYF. CDR3 DNA sequence: TGCAGTGCTAGCTCCCTAGATGACTATGGTACGCAGTATTTT.

Only a few counts were recorded for this clonotype. For the CDR3, the DNA is TGCGCCAGCAGCTCGGGAGCACTAGCAGCGGCTTACAATGAGCAGTTCTTC. Translation gives CASSSGALAAAYNEQFF. The V call is TRBV5-1, the J call TRBJ2-1, with a tentative D call TRBD2 (6 bases). CDR3 length: 17 amino acids. The germline V and J ends were trimmed by 3 bases and 4 bases, with 20 bases remaining between them. Germline values: CDR1 SGHRS, CDR2 YFSETQ.

V usage is TRBV6-5 and J usage is TRBJ2-5; D is uncertain. The CDR3 loop spans 11 amino acids. The germline gives CDR1 MNHEY, CDR2 SVGAGI. V was clipped by 6 bases and J by 4 bases, with 6 bases between them. The CDR3 is CASRMLETQYF. The CDR3 DNA reads TGTGCCAGCAGGATGTTAGAGACCCAGTACTTC.

The gene calls are TRBV7-3 and TRBJ1-1, with D perhaps TRBD1 (6 bases). This CDR3 region has 14 residues. CDR1 and CDR2 (germline): SGHTA, FQGTGA. Between the trimmed V and J ends, which lost 4 bases and 10 bases, there was a span of 19 bases. In DNA, the CDR3 is TGTGCCAGCAGCTCCATTGGCTCTTTGGACAGAGCTTTCTTT. Protein sequence: CASSSIGSLDRAFF.

The sample holds a few counts of this clonotype. The chain couples TRBV7-6 to TRBJ1-1; TRBD1 might be the D (5 bases). Germline V gene data show CDR1 as SGHVS and CDR2 as FNYEAQ. The CDR3 loop spans 15 amino acids. Trimming left V 2 bases short and J 0 bases short, with 10 bases between. CDR3 sequence: CASSLSQAMNTEAFF. The DNA of the CDR3 is TGTGCCAGCAGCTTATCACAGGCTATGAACACTGAAGCTTTCTTT. The full variable domain, rest sourced from reference TRBV7-6 and TRBJ1-1, is GAGVSQSPRYKVTKRGQDVALRCDPISGHVSLYWYRQALGQGPEFLTYFNYEAQQDKSGLPNDRFSAERPEGSISTLTIQRTEQRDSAMYRCASSLSQAMNTEAFFGQGTRLTVV.

This clonotype was seen only a few times. J is TRBJ2-7 and V is TRBV14; D uncertain. Germline V gives CDR1 SGHDN, CDR2 FVKESK. Trimming stripped 4 bases from V and 3 bases from J, with 13 bases between. The CDR3 is 14 residues long. The CDR3 sequence is CASSPPRRSYEQYF. The CDR3 DNA follows: TGTGCCAGCAGCCCACCCCGCAGGAGCTACGAGCAGTACTTC.

This clonotype was observed a few times. This CDR3 is CASSPRTGRYF. Written as DNA, the CDR3 is TGTGCCAGCAGTCCTAGGACAGGGCGGTACTTC. The genes are TRBV6-2 or TRBV6-3 and TRBJ2-7; 8 nucleotides align to TRBD1. V trimming: 5 bases; J trimming: 12 bases; junction bases outside the gene matches: 6. The CDR3 covers 11 residues. Germline CDR1 and CDR2: MNHEY and SVGEGT.

This clonotype has just a few counts. The chain is built from TRBV20-1 and TRBJ2-1; 14 nucleotides match TRBD2. CDR3 size: 17 residues. Germline-derived CDR1 and CDR2 are DFQATT and SNEGSKA (reference sequence). The V segment lost 6 bases and the J segment 4 bases; nucleotides outside the gene matches: 11. CDR3 nucleotides: TGCAGTGCGCTGGGACTAGCGGGGGCCTCTATGTACAATGAGCAGTTCTTC. It specifies CSALGLAGASMYNEQFF.

This chain links TRBV13 with TRBJ2-1; 8 bases match TRBD2. Germline lookup yields CDR1 PRHDT and CDR2 FYEKMQ (reference sequence). CDR3 size: 15 residues. With V trimmed by 1 base and J by 8 bases, 7 bases remained unmatched. The CDR3 spells CASSLALRGADEQFF. The CDR3 coding sequence is TGTGCCAGCAGCTTAGCTCTGCGGGGGGCCGATGAGCAGTTCTTC.

This chain connects TRBV5-1 to TRBJ2-7, with TRBD1 matching over 9 bases. The CDR3 runs 16 residues. The germline CDR1 and CDR2 sequences are SGHRS and YFSETQ. Germline trimming cut 0 bases from V and 3 bases from J; bases unmatched to any gene: 7. CDR3 in amino acids: CASSLGYRDRVYEQYF. As DNA, the CDR3 is TGCGCCAGCAGCTTGGGATACCGGGACAGGGTCTACGAGCAGTACTTC.

This clonotype was seen a few times. CDR3 region: CASSSGWGEAFF. CDR3 sequence (DNA): TGTGCCAGCAGCTCGGGCTGGGGTGAGGCTTTCTTT. The V and J genes are TRBV7-9 and TRBJ1-1; no definite D call. The CDR3 sequence is 12 residues long. Germline CDR1 SEHNR, CDR2 FQNEAQ (reference sequence). The V end was cut by 4 bases, the J end by 11 bases, with 14 bases between.

This clonotype was counted ten times or more. This sequence joins TRBV12-3 or TRBV12-4 and TRBJ1-3, with 8 bases lining up with TRBD1. The V gene end was trimmed by 5 bases and the J gene end by 2 bases; junction bases not matched to a gene: 11. The CDR3 runs 17 residues. CDR3 sequence: CASSTGQGPYAGNTIYF. The CDR3 coding sequence is TGTGCCAGCAGTACCGGACAGGGCCCGTACGCTGGAAACACCATATATTTT.

The sample holds a few counts of this clonotype. The V and J genes are TRBV12-3 or TRBV12-4 and TRBJ2-7; 11 bases align to TRBD1. V was pared by 6 bases and J by 3 bases, with 10 bases of the junction left unmatched. There are 16 residues in the CDR3. The CDR3, as DNA: TGTGCCAGCAGCACCACTACCGGGACAGGGGGCTACGAGCAGTACTTC. It encodes CASSTTTGTGGYEQYF.